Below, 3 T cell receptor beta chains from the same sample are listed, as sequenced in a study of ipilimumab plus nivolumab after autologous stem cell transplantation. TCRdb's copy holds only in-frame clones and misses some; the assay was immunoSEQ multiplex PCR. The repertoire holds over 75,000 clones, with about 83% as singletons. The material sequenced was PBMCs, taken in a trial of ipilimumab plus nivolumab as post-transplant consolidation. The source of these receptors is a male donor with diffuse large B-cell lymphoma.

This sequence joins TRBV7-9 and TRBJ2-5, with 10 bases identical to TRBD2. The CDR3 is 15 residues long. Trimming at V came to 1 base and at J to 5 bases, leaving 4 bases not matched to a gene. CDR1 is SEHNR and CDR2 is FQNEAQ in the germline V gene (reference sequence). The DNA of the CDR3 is TGTGCCAGCAGCTTAGTAGCGGGGGGTTCGGAGACCCAGTACTTC. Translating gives CASSLVAGGSETQYF.

The CDR3 DNA reads TGCGCCAGCAGCCGAGGGGGGCACCGCGATGAAGCTTTCTTT. Translated, it gives CASSRGGHRDEAFF. V is TRBV4-3 and J is TRBJ1-1; possible D gene TRBD1, 6 bases. The CDR3 extends over 14 amino acids. With 4 bases removed from V and 7 bases from J, the gap between germline ends came to 16 bases. Germline lookup yields CDR1 LGHNA and CDR2 YSLEER.

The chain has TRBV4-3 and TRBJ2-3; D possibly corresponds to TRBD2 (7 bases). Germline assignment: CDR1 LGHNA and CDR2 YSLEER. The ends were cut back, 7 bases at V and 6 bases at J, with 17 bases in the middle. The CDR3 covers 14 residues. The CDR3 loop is CASKVAGAMDTQYF. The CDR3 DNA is TGCGCCAGCAAGGTTGCGGGGGCCATGGATACGCAGTATTTT.